The TCR beta chain described here comes from a study of cytomegalovirus exposure and HLA in healthy donors. As for the study in general: Of around 400 genotyped donors, 75% to 90% grouped in the Caucasian-associated ancestry cluster.

This PCR relied on a set of 60 Vbeta primers and 13 Jbeta primers. Methods used by the authors: Around 11 million of tens of millions of unique TCR beta chains were shared, per a later count. TCRdb's copy holds only in-frame clones and misses some; the assay was immunoSEQ multiplex PCR. Clone size and V and J calls were adopted from that table, with D and trimming inferred from the DNA. The sample lists 130,000 to 150,000 clones; approximately 80% were seen once. Study outcomes and limitations: Further analysis was carried out later, and it showed several of the most significant clusters appearing linked to common viral pathogens. Researchers left out some V segments, among them TRBV6-2 and TRBV6-3, as indistinguishable.

This clone came up a few times. Antigen unknown. The V end lost 3 bases, the J end lost 5 bases, and 11 bases lay between the germline ends. CDR3 length equals 13 residues. The germline V gene encodes CDR1 SGDLS and CDR2 YYNGEE. This sequence joins TRBV9 and TRBJ1-2; TRBD1 might be the D (5 bases). Sequencing input: PBMCs. The origin of this receptor is a male donor in good health and CMV-seronegative. CDR3 protein: CASSAEGRYGYTF. CDR3 DNA sequence: TGTGCCAGCAGCGCAGAGGGGAGGTATGGCTACACCTTC.